The 20 T cell receptor beta chains reported below all come from one sample, sequenced in a study of blood T cell repertoires in COVID-19. Using immunoSEQ multiplex PCR, the repertoire was profiled, and TCRdb retains in-frame clones only, with some absent. The table shows fewer than 350,000 clones, with around 90% occurring only once. The sequenced material came from peripheral blood. These receptors all come from a man aged 18 to 29 with active or convalescent COVID-19.

The chain recombines TRBV7-9 with TRBJ1-3, with D perhaps TRBD1 (5 bases). The CDR3 has 16 residues. Trimming shortened V by 0 bases and J by 3 bases, and 12 bases separated the two germline ends. Germline V gives CDR1 SEHNR, CDR2 FQNEAQ (reference sequence). The CDR3 DNA follows: TGTGCCAGCAGCTTAGCGTCCGGGGGTGGTGGAAACACCATATATTTT. Translating gives CASSLASGGGGNTIYF. Filled out from reference TRBV7-9 and TRBJ1-3, the complete variable domain reads DTGVSQNPRHKITKRGQNVTFRCDPISEHNRLYWYRQTLGQGPEFLTYFQNEAQLEKSRLLSDRFSAERPKGSFSTLEIQRTEQGDSAMYLCASSLASGGGGNTIYFGEGSWLTVV.

This chain joins TRBV5-1 and TRBJ2-5; 10 bases fit TRBD2. CDR3 length: 15 residues. The J segment lost 4 bases and the V segment lost 3 bases, leaving 6 bases of the junction unmatched. Germline CDR1 and CDR2: SGHRS and YFSETQ. The CDR3 DNA is TGCGCCAGCAGCTCGAGGGCTAGCGGGGGAGAGACCCAGTACTTC. It translates to CASSSRASGGETQYF.

The rearrangement links TRBV9 to TRBJ1-3; D possibly corresponds to TRBD1 (5 bases). The germline V gene has CDR1 SGDLS and CDR2 YYNGEE. Deletions cut 4 bases from V and 3 bases from J, with 11 bases between. This CDR3 contains 14 residues. The CDR3 nucleotides are TGTGCCAGCAGCCCAGGGCTGTATGGAAACACCATATATTTT. Translation: CASSPGLYGNTIYF. Supplemented by reference TRBV9 and TRBJ1-3, the full variable domain reads DSGVTQTPKHLITATGQRVTLRCSPRSGDLSVYWYQQSLDQGLQFLIQYYNGEERAKGNILERFSAQQFPDLHSELNLSSLELGDSALYFCASSPGLYGNTIYFGEGSWLTVV.

The rearrangement joins TRBV11-2 to TRBJ2-5; maybe TRBD2 (6 bases). The CDR3 consists of 18 residues. Germline loops: CDR1 SGHAT, CDR2 FQNNGV. V was pared by 0 bases and J by 2 bases, with 19 bases between. The CDR3 protein is CASSLDLWRGPEQETQYF. The DNA for the CDR3 is TGTGCCAGCAGCTTAGATCTTTGGCGGGGACCTGAACAAGAGACCCAGTACTTC. Full variable domain (missing parts from reference TRBV11-2 and TRBJ2-5): EAGVAQSPRYKIIEKRQSVAFWCNPISGHATLYWYQQILGQGPKLLIQFQNNGVVDDSQLPKDRFSAERLKGVDSTLKIQPAKLEDSAVYLCASSLDLWRGPEQETQYFGPGTRLLVL.

The CDR3 sequence is CASSSVLAGGQETQYF. Written as DNA, the CDR3 is TGTGCCAGCAGCTCCGTGCTAGCGGGGGGACAAGAGACCCAGTACTTC. V is TRBV7-8 and J is TRBJ2-5; TRBD2 matches 11 bases. The CDR3 extends over 16 amino acids. The J segment lost 2 bases and the V segment lost 4 bases, leaving 6 bases of the junction unmatched. Germline V gene lookup returns CDR1 SGHVS and CDR2 FQNEAQ.

This sequence joins TRBV10-3 and TRBJ1-1, with D perhaps matching TRBD1 (5 bases). Trimming removed 7 bases from V and 4 bases from J, with 13 bases in between. CDR3 length equals 13 residues. Germline loops: CDR1 ENHRY, CDR2 SYGVKD. The CDR3 region has the DNA TGTGCCATCACCCGGACAAGGAGCACTGAAGCTTTCTTT. It translates to CAITRTRSTEAFF.

J is TRBJ1-1 and V is TRBV5-5; possible D gene TRBD1, 5 bases. Between the trimmed V and J ends, which lost 4 bases and 1 base, there was a span of 11 bases. CDR1 is SGHKS, CDR2 YYEKEE, per germline (reference sequence). This CDR3 spans 14 amino acids. CDR3 protein: CASSPGGANTEAFF. The CDR3 DNA reads as TGTGCCAGCAGCCCAGGAGGGGCGAACACTGAAGCTTTCTTT.

This rearrangement joins TRBV6-5 to TRBJ2-2, with a tentative D call TRBD1 (5 bases). The CDR3 extends over 14 amino acids. Germline CDR1 MNHEY, CDR2 SVGAGI. Trimming cost V 2 bases and J 7 bases, with 11 bases left between them. The CDR3 sequence is CASSYVAGRGELFF. In nucleotides, the CDR3 is TGTGCCAGCAGTTACGTGGCAGGGCGCGGGGAGCTGTTTTTT.

The gene calls are TRBV6-6 and TRBJ2-7; a weak D match, TRBD1 (6 bases). This CDR3 contains 14 residues. Trimming cost V 0 bases and J 3 bases, with 9 bases left between them. Looked up from germline, CDR1 is MNHNY and CDR2 is SVGAGI (reference sequence). The CDR3 loop reads CASSYSQGVYEQYF. The CDR3 DNA sequence: TGTGCCAGCAGTTACTCACAGGGCGTCTACGAGCAGTACTTC.

This chain uses TRBV5-1 with TRBJ1-2; 9 bases match TRBD1. The ends lost 4 bases at V and 6 bases at J; junction bases unmatched: 7. The CDR3 loop spans 14 amino acids. From germline, CDR1 is SGHRS and CDR2 YFSETQ. The CDR3 sequence: CASSPRTGENGYTF. The CDR3 DNA is TGCGCCAGCAGCCCAAGGACAGGGGAAAATGGCTACACCTTC.

The gene calls are TRBV5-6 and TRBJ2-4; 8 nucleotides match TRBD2. CDR1 and CDR2 from the germline V gene are SGHDT and YYEEEE. The CDR3 length is 14 residues. V shed 4 bases and J 6 bases; nucleotides not matched to a gene: 6. The CDR3: CASSRGGPGNIQYF. The CDR3 DNA reads TGTGCCAGCAGCCGGGGGGGGCCCGGAAACATTCAGTACTTC.

V gene TRBV5-1 combines with J gene TRBJ1-1, with 8 bases identical to TRBD1. V gave up 6 bases and J gave up 3 bases; unmatched junction bases: 4. Per the germline V gene, CDR1 is SGHRS and CDR2 is YFSETQ. This CDR3 has 13 residues. CDR3 in DNA: TGCGCCAGCACCCTGGACAGGGACACTGAAGCTTTCTTT. Its protein is CASTLDRDTEAFF. Full variable domain (rest looked up from reference TRBV5-1 and TRBJ1-1): KAGVTQTPRYLIKTRGQQVTLSCSPISGHRSVSWYQQTPGQGLQFLFEYFSETQRNKGNFPGRFSGRQFSNSRSEMNVSTLELGDSALYLCASTLDRDTEAFFGQGTRLTVV.

Written as DNA, the CDR3 is TGTGCCAGCAGGGGACAGGGGGTCACTGAAGCTTTCTTT. Its translation is CASRGQGVTEAFF. This rearrangement joins TRBV19 to TRBJ1-1; 11 bases agree with TRBD1. The CDR3 spans 13 residues. With 9 bases clipped from V and 4 bases from J, the junction kept 4 bases outside the gene matches. Germline CDR1 and CDR2: LNHDA and SQIVND (reference sequence). Full variable domain (remainder filled in from reference TRBV19 and TRBJ1-1): DGGITQSPKYLFRKEGQNVTLSCEQNLNHDAMYWYRQDPGQGLRLIYYSQIVNDFQKGDIAEGYSVSREKKESFPLTVTSAQKNPTAFYLCASRGQGVTEAFFGQGTRLTVV.

This sequence joins TRBV19 and TRBJ1-2; the D gene is possibly TRBD1 (5 bases). The CDR3 has 14 residues. Trimming removed 5 bases at V and 5 bases at J, with 15 bases between. The germline V gene has CDR1 LNHDA and CDR2 SQIVND (reference sequence). For the CDR3, the DNA is TGTGCCAGTAGTTTCTCAAGGGACTCTTATGGCTACACCTTC. It translates to CASSFSRDSYGYTF.

The genes are TRBV10-3 and TRBJ1-2; unclear D gene. The CDR3 totals 14 residues. Germline-derived CDR1 and CDR2 are ENHRY and SYGVKD. Trimming took off 2 bases at V and 0 bases at J, with 7 bases between the two ends. CDR3 sequence reads: CAISESAPNYGYTF. The CDR3 region has the DNA TGTGCCATCAGTGAGAGCGCTCCTAACTATGGCTACACCTTC.

V is TRBV10-2 and J is TRBJ2-5; 9 positions match TRBD2. Germline assignment: CDR1 WSHSY and CDR2 SAAADI. The J segment lost 6 bases and the V segment lost 4 bases, leaving 12 bases of the junction unmatched. This CDR3 is 16 amino acids long. The DNA of the CDR3 is TGCGCCAGCAGTGGGGGGCGCGGGAGGGGACTAAAGACCCAGTACTTC. This sequence encodes CASSGGRGRGLKTQYF.

The chain combines TRBV6-5 with TRBJ1-1, with TRBD1 matching 9 bases. Germline assignment: CDR1 MNHEY and CDR2 SVGAGI. The ends lost 6 bases at V and 6 bases at J; junction bases unmatched: 8. The CDR3 runs to 14 residues. Here the CDR3 reads CASRLGQGSAEAFF. The CDR3 DNA is TGTGCCAGCAGGCTTGGACAGGGGTCCGCTGAAGCTTTCTTT.

The chain recombines TRBV2 with TRBJ1-2; no clear D gene. The germline CDR1 and CDR2 sequences are SNHLY and FYNNEI. CDR3 length: 11 residues. The V end lost 4 bases, the J end lost 13 bases, and 13 bases lay between the germline ends. The CDR3 spells CASSVSREGTF. CDR3 nucleotides: TGTGCCAGCAGTGTGTCCCGAGAGGGCACCTTC.

This clone was found once. J is TRBJ2-3 and V is TRBV6-2 or TRBV6-3, with TRBD1 matching over 8 bases. Germline CDR1 MNHEY, CDR2 SVGEGT. Trimming removed 6 bases from V and 0 bases from J; junction bases left unmatched: 8. This CDR3 region has 16 residues. CDR3 in amino acids: CASSPLRTGSTDTQYF. In DNA form, the CDR3 reads TGTGCCAGCAGCCCTCTCCGGACAGGGAGCACAGATACGCAGTATTTT.

For the CDR3, the DNA is TGCGCCAGCAGCGCTTACTCGGGGGGGTATGGCTACACCTTC. Residues: CASSAYSGGYGYTF. The rearrangement joins TRBV5-1 to TRBJ1-2; tentatively, D is TRBD1 (5 bases). The CDR3 has 14 residues. Germline CDR1 reads SGHRS; CDR2 reads YFSETQ. The germline V and J ends were trimmed by 4 bases and 5 bases, with 15 bases remaining between them.